Below, 14 T cell receptor beta chains from the same sample are listed, as sequenced in a study of cytomegalovirus exposure and HLA in healthy donors. The PCR used 60 Vbeta and 13 Jbeta primers. Profiling relied on immunoSEQ multiplex PCR, and the TCRdb table lists in-frame clones only, not all of them. In total, the table holds roughly 79,000 clones. Source material: PBMCs. These TCRs come from a man aged 25 to 45 in good health and CMV-seronegative.

J is TRBJ2-3 and V is TRBV29-1; 8 bases are shared with TRBD1. Trimming removed 3 bases from V and 2 bases from J; junction bases left unmatched: 7. Germline V gives CDR1 SQVTM, CDR2 ANQGSEA. The CDR3 has 15 amino acids. The CDR3 protein is CSVDHGTGNTDTQYF. The CDR3 DNA reads as TGCAGCGTTGATCACGGGACAGGAAACACAGATACGCAGTATTTT.

The CDR3 region is CASSLDLAGAGELFF. In DNA, the CDR3 is TGCGCCAGCAGCTTGGACCTAGCGGGAGCCGGGGAGCTGTTTTTT. The V and J genes are TRBV5-1 and TRBJ2-2; 10 positions match TRBD2. The CDR3 has 15 residues. Germline V lookup: CDR1 SGHRS, CDR2 YFSETQ. V lost 0 bases to trimming and J lost 6 bases; unmatched junction nucleotides: 2.

The V and J genes are TRBV19 and TRBJ1-4, with 9 bases lining up with TRBD1. This CDR3 has 15 residues. The junction had 10 bases not matched to a gene; V was cut back by 10 bases and J by 4 bases. The V gene's germline CDR1 is LNHDA and CDR2 SQIVND (reference sequence). The CDR3 coding sequence is TGTGCCACCAACAGGGGGCCTCCCTTTAATGAAAAACTGTTTTTT. Translating it yields CATNRGPPFNEKLFF.

The chain has TRBV2 and TRBJ2-7; TRBD2 might be the D (5 bases). Trimming pared 9 bases from V and 2 bases from J, leaving 14 bases between. CDR1 and CDR2 (germline): SNHLY, FYNNEI. CDR3 length equals 13 residues. CDR3 DNA sequence: TGTGCCAGGGCCCGGGGTGTGACCTACGAGCAGTACTTC. Protein sequence: CARARGVTYEQYF.

This chain connects TRBV5-1 to TRBJ2-5; the D gene is possibly TRBD1 (5 bases). The V end lost 5 bases, the J end lost 1 base, and 9 bases lay between the germline ends. Germline CDR1 and CDR2: SGHRS and YFSETQ. CDR3 length: 13 residues. CDR3 loop: CASRTAIQETQYF. For the CDR3, the DNA is TGCGCCAGCAGGACAGCCATCCAAGAGACCCAGTACTTC. Full variable domain (missing parts from reference TRBV5-1 and TRBJ2-5): KAGVTQTPRYLIKTRGQQVTLSCSPISGHRSVSWYQQTPGQGLQFLFEYFSETQRNKGNFPGRFSGRQFSNSRSEMNVSTLELGDSALYLCASRTAIQETQYFGPGTRLLVL.

The chain carries TRBV6-5 and TRBJ2-7; D gene uncertain. Germline CDR1 is MNHEY and CDR2 is SVGAGI. CDR3 length: 13 residues. The ends were cut back, 5 bases at V and 5 bases at J, with 13 bases in the middle. The CDR3 coding sequence is TGTGCCAGCAGTCCCCCGAGTAGTAACGAGCAGTACTTC. Translated: CASSPPSSNEQYF.

The J gene is TRBJ2-7, the V gene TRBV5-4; TRBD2 matches at 9 bases. The CDR3 has 16 residues. The germline V gene has CDR1 SGHNT and CDR2 YYREEE (reference sequence). The CDR3, as DNA: TGTGCAGCCGGGGCGGGGGGGCCGGGGCTAACCTACGAGCAGTACTTC. Translation gives CAAGAGGPGLTYEQYF.

The rearrangement uses TRBV25-1 and TRBJ2-7, with 7 bases identical to TRBD1. Germline V CDR1 and CDR2: MGHDK, SYGVNS. V gave up 6 bases and J gave up 2 bases; unmatched junction bases: 7. CDR3 length: 14 amino acids. The CDR3 DNA sequence: TGTGCCAGCAGGCATTGGGACAGACCCTACGAGCAGTACTTC. Translation: CASRHWDRPYEQYF.

The chain links TRBV11-3 to TRBJ2-3; D not resolved. V lost 1 base to trimming and J lost 0 bases, with 5 bases between them. The germline V gene has CDR1 SGHNT and CDR2 YENEEA. The CDR3 runs 14 residues. The CDR3, as DNA: TGTGCCAGCAGCTTAGCAATTAGCACAGATACGCAGTATTTT. Amino acid sequence: CASSLAISTDTQYF. Drawing the rest from reference TRBV11-3 and TRBJ2-3, the complete variable domain is EAGVVQSPRYKIIEKKQPVAFWCNPISGHNTLYWYLQNLGQGPELLIRYENEEAVDDSQLPKDRFSAERLKGVDSTLKIQPAELGDSAVYLCASSLAISTDTQYFGPGTRLTVL.

This chain links TRBV5-6 with TRBJ2-1; 8 bases align to TRBD2. The CDR3 is made up of 14 amino acids. Trimming at V came to 0 bases and at J to 8 bases, leaving 4 bases not matched to a gene. The germline CDR1 and CDR2 sequences are SGHDT and YYEEEE. The CDR3 DNA reads as TGTGCCAGCAGCTTGGGACTAGCGAGGTATGAGCAGTTCTTC. Protein: CASSLGLARYEQFF. Using reference TRBV5-6 and TRBJ2-1 for the parts outside the CDR3, the full variable domain is DAGVTQSPTHLIKTRGQQVTLRCSPKSGHDTVSWYQQALGQGPQFIFQYYEEEERQRGNFPDRFSGHQFPNYSSELNVNALLLGDSALYLCASSLGLARYEQFFGPGTRLTVL.

The rearrangement joins TRBV28 to TRBJ2-7; the D gene is possibly TRBD1 (6 bases). CDR1 and CDR2 (germline): MDHEN, SYDVKM. V lost 6 bases and J 5 bases, leaving 14 bases between the germline ends. The CDR3 loop spans 13 amino acids. The CDR3 DNA is TGTGCCAGCAGGCCCGACAGGTACCACGAGCAGTACTTC. Protein product: CASRPDRYHEQYF.

The rearrangement uses TRBV19 and TRBJ1-5; TRBD1 aligns across 7 bases. The CDR3 covers 15 residues. Germline V gene sequence: CDR1 LNHDA, CDR2 SQIVND (reference sequence). V was clipped by 7 bases and J by 3 bases; unmatched bases: 9. CDR3 loop: CASMVQGFPNQPQHF. The CDR3 DNA follows: TGTGCCAGTATGGTACAGGGGTTTCCCAATCAGCCCCAGCATTTT.

This chain uses TRBV15 with TRBJ2-7, with 11 positions matching TRBD1. The germline V gene encodes CDR1 LNHNV and CDR2 YYDKDF (reference sequence). This CDR3 comprises 14 residues. After removal of 4 bases from V and 3 bases from J, the junction contained 2 bases not matched to a gene. CDR3 DNA sequence: TGTGCCACCAGCATGGGGACAGGGGGCTACGAGCAGTACTTC. Translation: CATSMGTGGYEQYF.

The chain recombines TRBV6-5 with TRBJ2-2; 9 bases map to TRBD1. V lost 5 bases and J lost 5; bases outside the gene matches: 6. CDR1 is MNHEY and CDR2 is SVGAGI in the germline V gene. The CDR3 spans 15 residues. The chain's CDR3 is CASSQGTGMTGELFF. The CDR3 nucleotides read TGTGCCAGCAGTCAGGGGACAGGGATGACCGGGGAGCTGTTTTTT.